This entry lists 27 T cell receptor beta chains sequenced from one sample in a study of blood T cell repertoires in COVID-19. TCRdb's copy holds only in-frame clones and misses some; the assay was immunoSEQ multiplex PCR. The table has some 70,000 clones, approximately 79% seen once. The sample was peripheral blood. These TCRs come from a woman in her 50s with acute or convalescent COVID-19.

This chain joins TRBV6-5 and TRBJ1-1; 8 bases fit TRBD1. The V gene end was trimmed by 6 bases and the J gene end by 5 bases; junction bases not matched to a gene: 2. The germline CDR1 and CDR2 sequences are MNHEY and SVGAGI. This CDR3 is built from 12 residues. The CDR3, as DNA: TGTGCCAGCAGAAGGACAGGGACTGAAGCTTTCTTT. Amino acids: CASRRTGTEAFF.

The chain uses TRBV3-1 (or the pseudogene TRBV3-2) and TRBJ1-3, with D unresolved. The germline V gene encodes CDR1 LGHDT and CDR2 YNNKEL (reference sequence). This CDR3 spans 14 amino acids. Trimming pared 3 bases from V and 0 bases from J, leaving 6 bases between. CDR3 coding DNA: TGTGCCAGCAGCCAGCGATTCTCTGGAAACACCATATATTTT. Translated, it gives CASSQRFSGNTIYF.

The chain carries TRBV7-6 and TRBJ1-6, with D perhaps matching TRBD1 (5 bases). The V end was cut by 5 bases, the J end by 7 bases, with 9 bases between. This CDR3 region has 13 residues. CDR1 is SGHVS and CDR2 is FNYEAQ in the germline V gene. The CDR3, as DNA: TGTGCCAGCAGCCAACAGGCCAATTCACCCCTCCACTTT. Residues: CASSQQANSPLHF.

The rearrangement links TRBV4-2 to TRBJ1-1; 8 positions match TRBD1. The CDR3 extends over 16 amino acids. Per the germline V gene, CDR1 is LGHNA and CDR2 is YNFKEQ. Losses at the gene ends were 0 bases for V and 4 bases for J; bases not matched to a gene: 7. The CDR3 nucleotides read TGTGCCAGCAGCCAAGAAGAGGGCAGGGGGCCCACTGAAGCTTTCTTT. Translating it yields CASSQEEGRGPTEAFF.

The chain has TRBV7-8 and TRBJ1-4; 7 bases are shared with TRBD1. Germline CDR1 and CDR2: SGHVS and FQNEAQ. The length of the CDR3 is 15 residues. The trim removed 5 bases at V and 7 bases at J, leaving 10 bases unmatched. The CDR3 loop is CASSVNRGVSEKLFF. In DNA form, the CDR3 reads TGTGCCAGCAGCGTTAACAGGGGCGTGAGTGAAAAACTGTTTTTT.

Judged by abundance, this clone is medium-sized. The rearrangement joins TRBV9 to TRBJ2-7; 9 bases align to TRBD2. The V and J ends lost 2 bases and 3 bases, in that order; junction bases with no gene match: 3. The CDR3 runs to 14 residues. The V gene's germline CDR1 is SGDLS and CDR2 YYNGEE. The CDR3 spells CASSVSSGNYEQYF. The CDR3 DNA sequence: TGTGCCAGCAGCGTTTCTAGCGGGAACTACGAGCAGTACTTC.

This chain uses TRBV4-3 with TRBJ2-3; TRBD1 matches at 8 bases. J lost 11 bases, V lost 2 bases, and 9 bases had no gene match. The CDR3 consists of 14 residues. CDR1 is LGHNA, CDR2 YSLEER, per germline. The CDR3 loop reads CASSQQDRGSRQYF. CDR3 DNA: TGCGCCAGCAGCCAACAAGACAGGGGTAGTCGGCAGTATTTT.

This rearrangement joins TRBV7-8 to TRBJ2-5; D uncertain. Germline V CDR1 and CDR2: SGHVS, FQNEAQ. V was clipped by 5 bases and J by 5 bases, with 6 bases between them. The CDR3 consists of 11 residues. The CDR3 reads CASSPRETQYF. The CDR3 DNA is TGTGCCAGCAGCCCCAGGGAGACCCAGTACTTC.

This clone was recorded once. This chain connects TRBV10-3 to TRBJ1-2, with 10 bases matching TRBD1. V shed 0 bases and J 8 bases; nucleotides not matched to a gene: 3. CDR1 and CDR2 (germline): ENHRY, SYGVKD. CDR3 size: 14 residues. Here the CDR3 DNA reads TGTGCCATCAGTGAGTCAGTGACAGGGGGCGGCTACACCTTC. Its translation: CAISESVTGGGYTF.

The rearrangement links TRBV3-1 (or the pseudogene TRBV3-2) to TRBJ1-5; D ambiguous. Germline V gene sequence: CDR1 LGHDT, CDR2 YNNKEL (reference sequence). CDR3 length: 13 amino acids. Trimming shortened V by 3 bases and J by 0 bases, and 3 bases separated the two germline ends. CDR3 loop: CASSHGSNQPQHF. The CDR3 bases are TGTGCCAGCAGCCACGGTAGCAATCAGCCCCAGCATTTT.

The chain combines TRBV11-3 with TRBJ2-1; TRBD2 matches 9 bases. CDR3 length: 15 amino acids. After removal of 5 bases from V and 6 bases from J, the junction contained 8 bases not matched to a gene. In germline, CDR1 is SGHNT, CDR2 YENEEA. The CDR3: CASSQGLALSNEQFF. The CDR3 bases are TGTGCCAGCAGCCAAGGACTAGCGTTATCCAATGAGCAGTTCTTC.

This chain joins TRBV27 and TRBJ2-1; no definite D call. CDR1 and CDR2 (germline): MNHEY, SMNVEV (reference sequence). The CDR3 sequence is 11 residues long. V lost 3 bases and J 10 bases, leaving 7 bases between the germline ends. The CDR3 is CASSFLREQFF. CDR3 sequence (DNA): TGTGCCAGCAGTTTTCTAAGAGAGCAGTTCTTC.

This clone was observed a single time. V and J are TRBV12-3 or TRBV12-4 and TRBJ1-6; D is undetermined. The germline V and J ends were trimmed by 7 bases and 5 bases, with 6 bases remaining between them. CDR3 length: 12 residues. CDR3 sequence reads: CASNENNSPLHF. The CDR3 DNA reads TGTGCCAGCAATGAGAATAATTCACCCCTCCACTTT.

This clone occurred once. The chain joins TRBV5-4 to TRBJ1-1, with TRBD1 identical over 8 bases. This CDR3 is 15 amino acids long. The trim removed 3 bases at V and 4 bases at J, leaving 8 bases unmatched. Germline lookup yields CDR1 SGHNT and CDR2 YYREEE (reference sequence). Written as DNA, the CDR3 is TGTGCCAGCAGCTCAAAGGACAGGGCTGGCACTGAAGCTTTCTTT. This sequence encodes CASSSKDRAGTEAFF.

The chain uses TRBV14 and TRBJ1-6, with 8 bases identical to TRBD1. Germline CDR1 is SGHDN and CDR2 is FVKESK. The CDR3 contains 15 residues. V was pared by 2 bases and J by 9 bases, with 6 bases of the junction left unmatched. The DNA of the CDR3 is TGTGCCAGCAGCCAAAACATCCAGGGGGCTTCACCCCTCCACTTT. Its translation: CASSQNIQGASPLHF.

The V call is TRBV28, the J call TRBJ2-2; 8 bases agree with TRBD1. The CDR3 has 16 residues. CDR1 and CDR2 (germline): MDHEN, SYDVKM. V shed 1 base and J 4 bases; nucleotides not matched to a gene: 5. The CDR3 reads CASSLLGRGPTGELFF. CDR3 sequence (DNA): TGTGCCAGCAGTTTATTGGGCAGGGGGCCCACCGGGGAGCTGTTTTTT.

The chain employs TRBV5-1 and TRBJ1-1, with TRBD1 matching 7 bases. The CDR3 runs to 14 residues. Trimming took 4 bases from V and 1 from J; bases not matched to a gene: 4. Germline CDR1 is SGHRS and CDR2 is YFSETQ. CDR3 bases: TGCGCCAGCAGCACTAACAGGGGGAACACTGAAGCTTTCTTT. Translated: CASSTNRGNTEAFF.

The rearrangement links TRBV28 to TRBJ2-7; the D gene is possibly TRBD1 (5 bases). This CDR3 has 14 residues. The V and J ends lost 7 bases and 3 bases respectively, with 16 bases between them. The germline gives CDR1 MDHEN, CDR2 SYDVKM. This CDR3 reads CASTLAQGVYEQYF. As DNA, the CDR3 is TGTGCCAGCACCCTGGCTCAGGGCGTCTACGAGCAGTACTTC.

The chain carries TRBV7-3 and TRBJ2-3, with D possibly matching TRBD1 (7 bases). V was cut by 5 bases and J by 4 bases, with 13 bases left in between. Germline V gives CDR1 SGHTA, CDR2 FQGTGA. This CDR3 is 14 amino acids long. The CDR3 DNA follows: TGTGCCAGCAGCCCCCAGGGGGAGGCAGATACGCAGTATTTT. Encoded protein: CASSPQGEADTQYF.

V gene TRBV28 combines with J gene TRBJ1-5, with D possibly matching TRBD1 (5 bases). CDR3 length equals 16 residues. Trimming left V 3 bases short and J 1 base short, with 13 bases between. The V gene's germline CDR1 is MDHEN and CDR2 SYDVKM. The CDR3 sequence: CASSFYAGGSNQPQHF. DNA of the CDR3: TGTGCCAGCAGTTTCTATGCTGGGGGGAGCAATCAGCCCCAGCATTTT.

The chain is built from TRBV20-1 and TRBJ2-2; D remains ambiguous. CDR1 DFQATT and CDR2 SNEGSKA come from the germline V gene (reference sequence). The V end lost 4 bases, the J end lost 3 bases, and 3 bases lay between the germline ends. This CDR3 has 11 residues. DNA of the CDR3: TGCAGTGCTATATACACCGGGGAGCTGTTTTTT. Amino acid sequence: CSAIYTGELFF.

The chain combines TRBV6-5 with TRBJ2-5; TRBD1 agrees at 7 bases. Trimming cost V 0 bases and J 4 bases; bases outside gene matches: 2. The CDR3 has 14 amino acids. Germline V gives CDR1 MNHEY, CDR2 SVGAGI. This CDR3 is CASSYSNRGETQYF. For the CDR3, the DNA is TGTGCCAGCAGTTACTCGAACAGGGGAGAGACCCAGTACTTC.

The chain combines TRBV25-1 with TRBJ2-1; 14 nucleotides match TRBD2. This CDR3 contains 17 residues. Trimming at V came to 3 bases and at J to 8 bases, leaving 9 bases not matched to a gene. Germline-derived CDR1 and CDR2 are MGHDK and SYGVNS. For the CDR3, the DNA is TGTGCCAGCAGTGATCCGACTAGCGGGGGGGCAAGCTATGAGCAGTTCTTC. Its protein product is CASSDPTSGGASYEQFF.

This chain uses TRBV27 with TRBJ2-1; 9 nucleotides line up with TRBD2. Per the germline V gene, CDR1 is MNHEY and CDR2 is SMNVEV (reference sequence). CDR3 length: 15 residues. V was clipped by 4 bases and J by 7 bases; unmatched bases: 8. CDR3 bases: TGTGCCAGCAGTTCCATGGGGACTAGCATGAATGAGCAGTTCTTC. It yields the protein CASSSMGTSMNEQFF.

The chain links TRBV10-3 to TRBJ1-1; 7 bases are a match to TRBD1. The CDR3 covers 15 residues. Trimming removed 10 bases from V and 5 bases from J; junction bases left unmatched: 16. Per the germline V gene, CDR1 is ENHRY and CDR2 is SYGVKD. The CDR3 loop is CATDTRQGGGTEAFF. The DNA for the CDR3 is TGTGCCACCGATACGCGACAGGGTGGGGGGACTGAAGCTTTCTTT.

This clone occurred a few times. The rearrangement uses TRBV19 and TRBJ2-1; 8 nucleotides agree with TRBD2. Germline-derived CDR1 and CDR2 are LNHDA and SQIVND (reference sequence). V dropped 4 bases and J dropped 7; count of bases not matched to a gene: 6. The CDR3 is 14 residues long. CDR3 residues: CASSRSGGRNEQFF. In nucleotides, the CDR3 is TGTGCCAGTAGTAGATCGGGGGGGCGGAATGAGCAGTTCTTC. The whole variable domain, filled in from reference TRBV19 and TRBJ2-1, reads DGGITQSPKYLFRKEGQNVTLSCEQNLNHDAMYWYRQDPGQGLRLIYYSQIVNDFQKGDIAEGYSVSREKKESFPLTVTSAQKNPTAFYLCASSRSGGRNEQFFGPGTRLTVL.

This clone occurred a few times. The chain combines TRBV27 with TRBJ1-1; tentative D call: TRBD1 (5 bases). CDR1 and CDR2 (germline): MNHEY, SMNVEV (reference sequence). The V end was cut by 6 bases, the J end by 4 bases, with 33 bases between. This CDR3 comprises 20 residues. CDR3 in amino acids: CASSPLPWTKKQKDSTEAFF. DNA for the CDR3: TGTGCCAGCAGCCCTTTGCCCTGGACAAAAAAACAAAAGGATAGCACTGAAGCTTTCTTT.